The 14 T cell receptor beta chains below all came from one sample that was sequenced in a study of siplizumab effects on memory and regulatory T cells. Assay: immunoSEQ multiplex PCR; the TCRdb copy retains only in-frame clones and omits some. Here the sample spans fewer than 80,000 clones, 93% being singletons. The sample comprised CD8+ T cells sorted from blood. The source of these receptors is a human donor in good health.

This chain connects TRBV28 to TRBJ2-5; D possibly corresponds to TRBD2 (6 bases). The V and J ends lost 2 bases and 4 bases respectively, with 14 bases between them. The germline gives CDR1 MDHEN, CDR2 SYDVKM. CDR3 size: 15 residues. The CDR3 is CASSLRSGGGETQYF. The CDR3, as DNA: TGTGCCAGCAGTTTACGTAGCGGCGGAGGAGAGACCCAGTACTTC.

The chain joins TRBV11-2 to TRBJ1-6, with D possibly being TRBD1 (5 bases). Per germline, CDR1 SGHAT and CDR2 FQNNGV. The ends were cut back, 5 bases at V and 7 bases at J, with 21 bases in the middle. This CDR3 has 17 amino acids. CDR3: CASSPIAGRGWNSPLHF. The CDR3 coding sequence is TGTGCCAGCAGCCCCATCGCGGGGAGGGGATGGAATTCACCCCTCCACTTT.

V usage is TRBV4-1 and J usage is TRBJ2-3, with D perhaps TRBD1 (5 bases). V lost 1 base and J lost 6, with 14 bases in between. Germline CDR1 MGHRA, CDR2 YSYEKL. The CDR3 loop spans 15 amino acids. As DNA, the CDR3 is TGCGCCAGCAGCCAAGTGCAGGGTCTTGGGGATACGCAGTATTTT. Amino acids: CASSQVQGLGDTQYF.

This clone showed up just once. V and J are TRBV28 and TRBJ2-5; TRBD2 might be the D (6 bases). The germline gives CDR1 MDHEN, CDR2 SYDVKM. The CDR3 loop spans 15 amino acids. Trimming stripped 5 bases from V and 7 bases from J, with 20 bases between. Here the CDR3 reads CASSPSPVVGRTQYF. For the CDR3, the DNA is TGTGCCAGCAGTCCCTCCCCGGTTGTCGGGAGGACCCAGTACTTC.

The J gene is TRBJ1-1, the V gene TRBV19; possible D gene TRBD1, 5 bases. The V gene's germline CDR1 is LNHDA and CDR2 SQIVND (reference sequence). There are 15 residues in the CDR3. V lost 6 bases, J lost 3 bases, and 17 bases lay in between. The CDR3, as DNA: TGTGCCAGTAGGAAAAGGACGGGGCACTACACTGAAGCTTTCTTT. Protein product: CASRKRTGHYTEAFF.

The chain couples TRBV7-2 to TRBJ2-5, with TRBD2 matching over 8 bases. V was pared by 4 bases and J by 5 bases, with 9 bases of the junction left unmatched. The germline CDR1 and CDR2 sequences are SGHTA and FQGNSA. There are 15 residues in the CDR3. CDR3 loop: CASSSNGGAGETQYF. CDR3 sequence (DNA): TGTGCCAGCAGCTCCAACGGGGGGGCCGGTGAGACCCAGTACTTC.

The genes are TRBV4-2 and TRBJ2-7; D gene ambiguous. The V end lost 2 bases, the J end lost 2 bases, and 7 bases lay between the germline ends. Germline V CDR1 and CDR2: LGHNA, YNFKEQ. The CDR3 has 13 amino acids. The CDR3, as DNA: TGTGCCAGCAGCCAACTCGGAGCCTACGAGCAGTACTTC. It specifies CASSQLGAYEQYF.

The chain couples TRBV27 to TRBJ2-3, with D perhaps TRBD2 (6 bases). V dropped 6 bases and J dropped 2 bases, with 12 bases sitting between them. Germline V CDR1 and CDR2: MNHEY, SMNVEV (reference sequence). The length of the CDR3 is 14 residues. The CDR3 DNA sequence: TGTGCCAGCAGGCCGGGACTCTACACAGATACGCAGTATTTT. This translates into CASRPGLYTDTQYF.

The chain links TRBV4-1 to TRBJ1-1, with D hard to call. CDR3 size: 13 residues. CDR1 and CDR2 (germline): MGHRA, YSYEKL. Trimming pared 0 bases from V and 6 bases from J, leaving 8 bases between. DNA of the CDR3: TGCGCCAGCAGCCAAGAGGGTTCGGCTGAAGCTTTCTTT. It specifies CASSQEGSAEAFF.

This chain connects TRBV11-2 to TRBJ2-2, with D unclear. The V and J ends lost 8 bases and 5 bases respectively, with 6 bases between them. In germline, CDR1 is SGHAT, CDR2 FQNNGV. The CDR3 length is 11 residues. CDR3 bases: TGTGCCAGCTCATGGACCGGGGAGCTGTTTTTT. This translates into CASSWTGELFF. The entire variable domain, with the rest obtained from reference TRBV11-2 and TRBJ2-2, is as follows: EAGVAQSPRYKIIEKRQSVAFWCNPISGHATLYWYQQILGQGPKLLIQFQNNGVVDDSQLPKDRFSAERLKGVDSTLKIQPAKLEDSAVYLCASSWTGELFFGEGSRLTVL.

This sequence joins TRBV7-6 and TRBJ2-5, with D hard to call. CDR3 length: 15 residues. The V end was cut by 5 bases, the J end by 1 base, with 14 bases between. Germline CDR1 reads SGHVS; CDR2 reads FNYEAQ. The CDR3 DNA sequence: TGTGCCAGCAGCCATGCCAGTGTTGCCCAAGAGACCCAGTACTTC. Its translation: CASSHASVAQETQYF.

The sample holds one count of this clone. This sequence joins TRBV7-2 and TRBJ2-1; D remains ambiguous. The CDR3 loop spans 15 amino acids. Trimming pared 2 bases from V and 6 bases from J, leaving 14 bases between. Per germline, CDR1 SGHTA and CDR2 FQGNSA. CDR3 nucleotide sequence: TGTGCCAGCAGCTTACAGCGCCCCCCGGCCAATGAGCAGTTCTTC. Translated: CASSLQRPPANEQFF.

This sequence joins TRBV27 and TRBJ1-2; D unclear. Trimming took 2 bases from V and 1 from J, leaving 5 bases between them. CDR3 size: 13 residues. CDR1 and CDR2 from the germline V gene are MNHEY and SMNVEV (reference sequence). The CDR3 DNA reads as TGTGCCAGCAGTTTAAACGTTAACTATGGCTACACCTTC. It encodes CASSLNVNYGYTF.

The V gene is TRBV27, the J gene TRBJ2-1; D may correspond to TRBD1 or TRBD2 (5 bases each). Germline V gene sequence: CDR1 MNHEY, CDR2 SMNVEV (reference sequence). The ends were cut back, 7 bases at V and 7 bases at J, with 8 bases in the middle. The CDR3 covers 11 residues. CDR3 coding DNA: TGTGCCAGCATTTGGGGGAATGAGCAGTTCTTC. It yields the protein CASIWGNEQFF.